The 21 T cell receptor beta chains reported below all come from one sample, sequenced in a study of post-analysis software for immune sequencing data (dated by TCRdb to about 2015). Overall study outcomes, separate from this receptor: Significantly higher frequencies in patients than in controls were found for roughly 5 TRBV segments, including TRBV5-6, TRBV5-1 and TRBV20-1.

The library was prepared using PCR. The instrument was an Illumina HiSeq 2500. Unique molecular identifiers were incorporated into TCR beta cDNA libraries to reduce PCR and sequencing biases. TCRdb itself trimmed the public reads at Q25 with fastp, ran MiXCR and retained productive beta chains. Each entry merges the rows of one CDR3 protein and shows their most common DNA and genes. Present in this sample are under 900,000 distinct CDR3 sequences, approximately 53% of which were seen just once. The top ten hold approximately 4.4% of the sample. Antigen specificity for these receptors is unknown. Sample: blood. Every receptor here comes from a girl between 10 and 17 years old with multiple sclerosis.

Comments on this clonotype: One junction end does not reproduce the germline sequence, and a read error may be involved. V is TRBV3-1 and J is TRBJ2-4; 7 bases are a match to TRBD1. There are 16 residues in the CDR3. CDR1 is LGHDT and CDR2 is YNNKEL in the germline V gene (reference sequence). The CDR3 protein is CTSSRVSRTGDDIQYF. The CDR3 DNA follows: TGTACCAGCAGCCGCGTCTCGAGGACAGGCGACGACATTCAGTACTTC.

The chain joins TRBV3-1 to TRBJ2-7; D gene unclear. V lost 0 bases and J 1 base, leaving 10 bases between the germline ends. The CDR3 totals 15 residues. Germline CDR1 LGHDT, CDR2 YNNKEL (reference sequence). In DNA, the CDR3 is TGTGCCAGCAGCCAAGATCACCGTACTTCCTACGAGCAGTACTTC. Protein product: CASSQDHRTSYEQYF.

The V and J genes are TRBV5-1 and TRBJ2-5; TRBD1 matches 8 bases. The CDR3 contains 15 residues. Losses at the gene ends were 6 bases for V and 0 bases for J; bases not matched to a gene: 7. CDR1 SGHRS and CDR2 YFSETQ come from the germline V gene. CDR3 DNA: TGCGCCAGCAACGAGGACAGGGCTTACCAAGAGACCCAGTACTTC. It yields the protein CASNEDRAYQETQYF. Variable domain in full (rest from reference TRBV5-1 and TRBJ2-5): KAGVTQTPRYLIKTRGQQVTLSCSPISGHRSVSWYQQTPGQGLQFLFEYFSETQRNKGNFPGRFSGRQFSNSRSEMNVSTLELGDSALYLCASNEDRAYQETQYFGPGTRLLVL.

J is TRBJ2-7 and V is TRBV15; 10 nucleotides match TRBD2. Germline loops: CDR1 LNHNV, CDR2 YYDKDF (reference sequence). CDR3 length: 14 amino acids. V dropped 0 bases and J dropped 10; count of bases not matched to a gene: 6. The CDR3 sequence is CATSRDKRGGGQYF. CDR3 coding DNA: TGTGCCACCAGCAGAGATAAGCGGGGGGGCGGCCAGTACTTC. The variable domain in full, completed from reference TRBV15 and TRBJ2-7, reads DAMVIQNPRYQVTQFGKPVTLSCSQTLNHNVMYWYQQKSSQAPKLLFHYYDKDFNNEADTPDNFQSRRPNTSFCFLDIRSPGLGDTAMYLCATSRDKRGGGQYFGPGTRLTVT.

This chain links TRBV12-3 or TRBV12-4 with TRBJ1-2; 10 positions agree with TRBD1. The CDR3 covers 15 residues. Trimming at V came to 3 bases and at J to 5 bases, leaving 6 bases not matched to a gene. The CDR3, as DNA: TGTGCCAGCAGTTTGGGGACAGGGGTTGGGTATGGCTACACCTTC. Translating it yields CASSLGTGVGYGYTF.

This clonotype was observed a handful of times. The DNA for the CDR3 is TGTGCCAGCAGCTTAGCTGGGGGTCCGACCTACGAGCAGTACTTC. Protein: CASSLAGGPTYEQYF. The V call is TRBV7-2, the J call TRBJ2-7; D could derive from TRBD1 or TRBD2 (5 bases each). V gave up 0 bases and J gave up 2 bases, with 11 bases separating them. There are 15 residues in the CDR3. CDR1 and CDR2 (germline): SGHTA, FQGNSA.

This clonotype turned up a few times. The chain joins TRBV7-3 to TRBJ2-3; 9 nucleotides align to TRBD2. The CDR3 has 15 residues. CDR1 is SGHTA and CDR2 is FQGTGA in the germline V gene. V trimming: 4 bases; J trimming: 2 bases; junction bases outside the gene matches: 4. CDR3 sequence reads: CASSSVAGDTDTQYF. As DNA, the CDR3 is TGTGCCAGCAGCTCTGTAGCGGGGGACACAGATACGCAGTATTTT. The whole variable domain, filled in from reference TRBV7-3 and TRBJ2-3, reads GAGVSQTPSNKVTEKGKYVELRCDPISGHTALYWYRQSLGQGPEFLIYFQGTGAADDSGLPNDRFFAVRPEGSVSTLKIQRTERGDSAVYLCASSSVAGDTDTQYFGPGTRLTVL.

The rearrangement uses TRBV29-1 and TRBJ2-1; 8 positions agree with TRBD2. Germline CDR1 and CDR2: SQVTM and ANQGSEA. After removal of 8 bases from V and 4 bases from J, the junction contained 7 bases not matched to a gene. This CDR3 region has 13 residues. The CDR3 DNA follows: TGCAGCTCGGGGGGGAAAACTTACAATGAGCAGTTCTTC. It translates to CSSGGKTYNEQFF.

The chain links TRBV7-9 to TRBJ2-5, with TRBD1 matching 8 bases. Trimming removed 5 bases from V and 5 bases from J; junction bases left unmatched: 10. The CDR3 totals 15 residues. The germline V gene has CDR1 SEHNR and CDR2 FQNEAQ (reference sequence). CDR3 loop: CASSPDQGAQETQYF. DNA for the CDR3: TGTGCCAGCAGCCCAGATCAGGGGGCACAGGAGACCCAGTACTTC.

This clonotype was seen more than once but under ten times. The rearrangement links TRBV10-3 to TRBJ2-7; a possible D gene is TRBD1 (5 bases). Looked up from germline, CDR1 is ENHRY and CDR2 is SYGVKD. The CDR3 has 15 amino acids. V was shortened by 0 bases and J by 0 bases, with 9 bases between the two germline ends. This chain's CDR3 is CAISESIDSSYEQYF. CDR3 sequence (DNA): TGTGCCATCAGTGAGTCGATCGACAGCTCCTACGAGCAGTACTTC.

V gene TRBV28 combines with J gene TRBJ2-7; D ambiguous. The germline V gene encodes CDR1 MDHEN and CDR2 SYDVKM. V was trimmed by 6 bases and J by 0 bases, leaving 15 bases between them. The CDR3 length is 15 residues. CDR3 in DNA: TGTGCCAGCAGCTCCGGACCACCCGGCTCCTACGAGCAGTACTTC. It specifies CASSSGPPGSYEQYF.

The CDR3 region is CASSDDRGETQYF. The CDR3 DNA sequence: TGTGCCAGCAGTGATGACAGAGGGGAGACCCAGTACTTC. The chain combines TRBV12-3 or TRBV12-4 with TRBJ2-5; D possibly uses TRBD1 or TRBD2 (5 bases each). The V end was cut by 5 bases, the J end by 5 bases, with 12 bases between. This CDR3 has 13 residues.

This chain uses TRBV7-9 with TRBJ2-4; D is ambiguous. The ends were cut back, 1 base at V and 9 bases at J, with 7 bases in the middle. From germline, CDR1 is SEHNR and CDR2 FQNEAQ (reference sequence). The CDR3 length is 12 residues. CDR3 bases: TGTGCCAGCAGCTTAGAGTCGGGCATTCAGTACTTC. This codes for CASSLESGIQYF.

The chain joins TRBV2 to TRBJ1-2, with D possibly matching TRBD1 (5 bases). The CDR3 extends over 15 amino acids. Trimming took 6 bases from V and 7 from J, leaving 21 bases between them. Germline V gene sequence: CDR1 SNHLY, CDR2 FYNNEI. Here the CDR3 reads CASSVGGGTPAGYTF. CDR3 coding DNA: TGTGCCAGCAGCGTTGGGGGAGGCACTCCCGCTGGCTACACCTTC.

The chain is built from TRBV12-3 or TRBV12-4 and TRBJ2-1; 13 nucleotides line up with TRBD2. Germline trimming cut 6 bases from V and 4 bases from J; bases unmatched to any gene: 6. CDR3 length: 16 residues. DNA for the CDR3: TGTGCCAGCAGACCCGGGACTAGCGGGACGTACAATGAGCAGTTCTTC. It codes for CASRPGTSGTYNEQFF.

This clonotype came up a few times. The chain is built from TRBV10-3 and TRBJ2-3, with 9 bases matching TRBD1. Germline lookup yields CDR1 ENHRY and CDR2 SYGVKD. After removal of 0 bases from V and 5 bases from J, the junction contained 6 bases not matched to a gene. This CDR3 spans 16 amino acids. The CDR3 loop is CAISESKGQGRDTQYF. CDR3 sequence (DNA): TGTGCCATCAGTGAGTCCAAGGGACAGGGTCGAGATACGCAGTATTTT.

V usage is TRBV11-1 and J usage is TRBJ1-2, with D possibly TRBD1 on 5 matching bases. Trimming stripped 3 bases from V and 0 bases from J, with 8 bases between. The CDR3 runs 14 residues. Germline CDR1 and CDR2: SGHAT and FQDESV (reference sequence). The CDR3 sequence is CASSFQGTNYGYTF. CDR3 DNA: TGTGCCAGCAGCTTCCAGGGAACTAACTATGGCTACACCTTC.

The chain has TRBV20-1 and TRBJ2-7; 9 nucleotides match TRBD2. The J call may be in error: the DNA end matches TRBJ2-4 better. CDR1 and CDR2 (germline): DFQATT, SNEGSKA (reference sequence). This CDR3 has 16 residues. The DNA for the CDR3 is TGCAGTGCTAGTCCTGGCGCGGGAGGGCCGGGGAACATTCAGTACTTC. Translated, it gives CSASPGAGGPGNIQYF.

On this clonotype itself: Relative to the germline gene, one junction end is altered; a read error may explain this. The chain links TRBV12-3 or TRBV12-4 to TRBJ2-1; 10 bases are a match to TRBD1. The CDR3 consists of 15 residues. The CDR3 DNA follows: TGTGCCAGCAGTGAACCGGGACAGGGGCGGGATGAGCGGTTCTTC. It yields the protein CASSEPGQGRDERFF.

V and J are TRBV5-1 and TRBJ2-7; TRBD2 is a possible D gene (5 bases). CDR1 and CDR2 from the germline V gene are SGHRS and YFSETQ. V lost 4 bases and J 2 bases, leaving 13 bases between the germline ends. The CDR3 loop spans 14 amino acids. This CDR3 reads CASSLEGTAYEQYF. CDR3 nucleotide sequence: TGCGCCAGCAGCCTCGAGGGAACCGCCTACGAGCAGTACTTC.

On this clonotype itself: Germline and junction disagree at one end, which may indicate a read error. The J gene is TRBJ2-7, the V gene TRBV12-3 or TRBV12-4; TRBD2 matches 16 bases. The CDR3 is made up of 18 amino acids. For the CDR3, the DNA is TGTGCCAGCAGTCCGGGGACTAGCGGGAGGGGTAGAGCCTATGAGCAGTACTTC. It encodes CASSPGTSGRGRAYEQYF.